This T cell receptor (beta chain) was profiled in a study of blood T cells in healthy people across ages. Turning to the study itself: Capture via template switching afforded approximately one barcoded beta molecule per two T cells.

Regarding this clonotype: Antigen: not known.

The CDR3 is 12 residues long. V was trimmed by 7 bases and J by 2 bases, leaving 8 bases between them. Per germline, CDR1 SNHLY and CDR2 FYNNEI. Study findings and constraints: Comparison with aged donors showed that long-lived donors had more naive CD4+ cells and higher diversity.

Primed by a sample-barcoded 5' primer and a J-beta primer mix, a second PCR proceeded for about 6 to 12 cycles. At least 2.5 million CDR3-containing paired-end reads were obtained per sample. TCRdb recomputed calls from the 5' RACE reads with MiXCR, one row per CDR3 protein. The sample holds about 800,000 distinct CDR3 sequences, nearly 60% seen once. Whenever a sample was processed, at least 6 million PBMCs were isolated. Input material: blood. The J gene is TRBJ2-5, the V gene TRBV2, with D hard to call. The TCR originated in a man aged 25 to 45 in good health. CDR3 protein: CASNGVQETQYF. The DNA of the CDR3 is TGTGCCAGCAACGGCGTTCAAGAGACCCAGTACTTC.